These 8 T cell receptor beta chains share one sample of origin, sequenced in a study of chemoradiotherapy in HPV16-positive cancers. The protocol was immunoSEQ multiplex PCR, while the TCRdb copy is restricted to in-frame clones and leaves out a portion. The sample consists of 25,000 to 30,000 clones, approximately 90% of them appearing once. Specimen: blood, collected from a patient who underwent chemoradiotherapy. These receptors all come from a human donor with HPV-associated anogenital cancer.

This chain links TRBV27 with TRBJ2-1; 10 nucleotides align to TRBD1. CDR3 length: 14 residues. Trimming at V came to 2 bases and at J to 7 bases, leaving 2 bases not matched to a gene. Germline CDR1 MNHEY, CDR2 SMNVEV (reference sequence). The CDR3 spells CASSLVGQGNEQFF. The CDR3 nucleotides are TGTGCCAGCAGTTTAGTGGGACAGGGGAATGAGCAGTTCTTC.

CDR3 in DNA: TGTGCCAGCAGCCTCCTAGCGGGAGGGAGTATTGAGCAGTTCTTC. Amino acid sequence: CASSLLAGGSIEQFF. V usage is TRBV13 and J usage is TRBJ2-1, with 12 bases lining up with TRBD2. The J segment lost 9 bases and the V segment lost 5 bases, leaving 8 bases of the junction unmatched. The length of the CDR3 is 15 residues. The V gene's germline CDR1 is PRHDT and CDR2 FYEKMQ (reference sequence).

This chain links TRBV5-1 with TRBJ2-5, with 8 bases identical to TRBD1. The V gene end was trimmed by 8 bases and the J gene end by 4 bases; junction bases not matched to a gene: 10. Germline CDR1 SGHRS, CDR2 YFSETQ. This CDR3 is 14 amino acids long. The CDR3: CASHPGGSGETQYF. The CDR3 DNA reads TGCGCCAGTCACCCAGGGGGCAGCGGAGAGACCCAGTACTTC.

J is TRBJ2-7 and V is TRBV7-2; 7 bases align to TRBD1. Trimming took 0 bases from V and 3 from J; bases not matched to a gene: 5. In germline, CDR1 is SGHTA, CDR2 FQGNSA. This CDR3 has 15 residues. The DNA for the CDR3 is TGTGCCAGCAGCTTAGCCAAGGACAGGTACTACGAGCAGTACTTC. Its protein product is CASSLAKDRYYEQYF.

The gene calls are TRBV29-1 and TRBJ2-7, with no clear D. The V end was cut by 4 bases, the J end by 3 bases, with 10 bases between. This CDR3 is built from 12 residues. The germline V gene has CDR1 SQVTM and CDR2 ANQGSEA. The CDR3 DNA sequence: TGCAGCGTTGGGCTGGGAAGCTACGAGCAGTACTTC. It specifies CSVGLGSYEQYF.

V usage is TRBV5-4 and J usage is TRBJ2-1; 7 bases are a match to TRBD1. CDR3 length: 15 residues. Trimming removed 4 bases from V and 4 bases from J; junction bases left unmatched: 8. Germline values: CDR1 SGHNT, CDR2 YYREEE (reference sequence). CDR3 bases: TGTGCCAGCAGCCCGGCTCCGGGACAGTACAATGAGCAGTTCTTC. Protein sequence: CASSPAPGQYNEQFF.

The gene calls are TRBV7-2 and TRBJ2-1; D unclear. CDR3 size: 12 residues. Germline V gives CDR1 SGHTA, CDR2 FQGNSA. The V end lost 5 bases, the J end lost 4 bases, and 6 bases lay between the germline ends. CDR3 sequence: CASSTRYNEQFF. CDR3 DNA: TGTGCCAGCAGCACCCGATACAATGAGCAGTTCTTC.

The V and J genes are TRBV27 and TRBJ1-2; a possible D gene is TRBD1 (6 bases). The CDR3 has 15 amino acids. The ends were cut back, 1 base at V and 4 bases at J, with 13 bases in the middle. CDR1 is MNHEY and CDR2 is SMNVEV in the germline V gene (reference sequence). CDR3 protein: CASSLLGTNLYGYTF. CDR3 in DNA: TGTGCCAGCAGTTTATTAGGGACAAACCTCTATGGCTACACCTTC.